A selection of T cell receptor beta chains follows, all from one sample in a study of blood T cell repertoires in COVID-19. Using immunoSEQ multiplex PCR, the repertoire was profiled, and TCRdb retains in-frame clones only, with some absent. The sample contains under 100,000 clones, about nine tenths of which appear only once. The sequenced sample was peripheral blood. All receptors derive from a human donor in a cohort sampled during active COVID-19. The CDR3 runs from the conserved cysteine through the conserved F or W. Each record gives: V gene, clone size, J gene, D gene, CDR3 DNA, CDR3 protein. D genes are given only for firm matches. Not all rows give a size; the values are once, few, many and, for expanded clones, a class.

V: TRBV6-6; size: .; J: TRBJ1-2; D: TRBD1; DNA: TGTGCCAGCAGTCCCACTCGGACAGGGGCGGAGGGCTACACCTTC; CDR3: CASSPTRTGAEGYTF
V: TRBV7-2; size: .; J: TRBJ1-5; D: .; DNA: TGTGCCAGCAGTCGCGGGGGGGACGGCAATCAGCCCCAGCATTTT; CDR3: CASSRGGDGNQPQHF
V: TRBV11-2; size: few; J: TRBJ1-1; D: .; DNA: TGTGCCAGCAGCTCTACAGCTGTGAACACTGAAGCTTTCTTT; CDR3: CASSSTAVNTEAFF
V: TRBV10-1; size: .; J: TRBJ2-5; D: .; DNA: TGCGCCAGCAGTGCAGGACTCCCCGGGGGAGAGACCCAGTACTTC; CDR3: CASSAGLPGGETQYF
V: TRBV24-1; size: .; J: TRBJ2-3; D: TRBD2; DNA: TGTGCCACCAGTGATTATCAAGCGGGAAGGACAGATACGCAGTATTTT; CDR3: CATSDYQAGRTDTQYF
V: TRBV30; size: .; J: TRBJ2-3; D: .; DNA: TGTGCCTGGAGTAAGAGGCGAGCAGATACGCAGTATTTT; CDR3: CAWSKRRADTQYF
V: TRBV30; size: once; J: TRBJ2-3; D: TRBD1; DNA: TGTGCCAGGGACGTACAGGGGACAGATACGCAGTATTTT; CDR3: CARDVQGTDTQYF
V: TRBV6-2/TRBV6-3; size: many; J: TRBJ2-3; D: TRBD2; DNA: TGTGCCAGCAGTTTTGCTAGCGGCAGCACAGATACGCAGTATTTT; CDR3: CASSFASGSTDTQYF
V: TRBV18; size: .; J: TRBJ2-2; D: .; DNA: TGTGCCAGCTCACCCTCGAACACCGGGGAGCTGTTTTTT; CDR3: CASSPSNTGELFF
V: TRBV19; size: .; J: TRBJ2-2; D: TRBD2; DNA: TGTGCCAGCTGTAGACTAGCGGGCGTCGGGGGCGGGGAGCTGTTTTTT; CDR3: CASCRLAGVGGGELFF
V: TRBV7-9; size: .; J: TRBJ1-1; D: .; DNA: TGTGCCAGCAGCCCAGACTTCACCACGGAAGCTTTCTTT; CDR3: CASSPDFTTEAFF
V: TRBV3-1/TRBV3-2; size: once; J: TRBJ1-2; D: TRBD1; DNA: TGTGCCAGCAGCCAAGATGCACAGGGGGCTTATGGCTACACCTTC; CDR3: CASSQDAQGAYGYTF
V: TRBV19; size: .; J: TRBJ2-1; D: TRBD1; DNA: TGTGCCAGTAGTCCTGGACAGGAAAATGAGCAGTTCTTC; CDR3: CASSPGQENEQFF
V: TRBV12-5; size: .; J: TRBJ2-2; D: TRBD2; DNA: TGTGCTAGTGGTGTGAATTTACTAGCGGGAGTCGGGGAGCTGTTTTTT; CDR3: CASGVNLLAGVGELFF
V: TRBV5-1; size: .; J: TRBJ1-6; D: .; DNA: TGCGCCAGCAGCTTGGTGGGTGGGAGGAGTGGATCACCCCTCCACTTT; CDR3: CASSLVGGRSGSPLHF
V: TRBV27; size: .; J: TRBJ1-4; D: TRBD1; DNA: TGTGCCAGCAGTTCCAATCCAAGGGGGCCGGCTAATGAAAAACTGTTTTTT; CDR3: CASSSNPRGPANEKLFF
V: TRBV4-1; size: few; J: TRBJ2-6; D: .; DNA: TGCGCCAGCAGCCAAGTGGCTCCTGACTTAAGTTCGACTGGGGCCAACGTCCTGACTTTC; CDR3: CASSQVAPDLSSTGANVLTF
V: TRBV9; size: .; J: TRBJ2-7; D: .; DNA: TGTGCCAGCAGCGTAGAGAGCGGGTTCTCCTACGAGCAGTACTTC; CDR3: CASSVESGFSYEQYF
V: TRBV28; size: .; J: TRBJ1-2; D: .; DNA: TGTGCCAGCAGTTTACCAGGCGTCTCTCCCCACTATGGCTACACCTTC; CDR3: CASSLPGVSPHYGYTF
V: TRBV18; size: .; J: TRBJ2-3; D: TRBD1; DNA: TGTGCCAGCTCCCGCGGACAGGGCAACACAGATACGCAGTATTTT; CDR3: CASSRGQGNTDTQYF
V: TRBV10-3; size: .; J: TRBJ2-5; D: .; DNA: TGTGCCATCAGTGAGTCGGGGGGTCAAGAGACCCAGTACTTC; CDR3: CAISESGGQETQYF
V: TRBV9; size: .; J: TRBJ2-1; D: .; DNA: TGTGCCAGCAGCCCGGGTGGGGGGAGATGGAATGAGCAGTTCTTC; CDR3: CASSPGGGRWNEQFF
V: TRBV24-1; size: .; J: TRBJ2-1; D: .; DNA: TGTGCCACCAGTGATCCGTCGGAGGGAGTAGCTGGTGAGCAGTTCTTC; CDR3: CATSDPSEGVAGEQFF
V: TRBV27; size: .; J: TRBJ2-1; D: .; DNA: TGTGCCAGCAGCCCTATGCACAATGAGCAGTTCTTC; CDR3: CASSPMHNEQFF
V: TRBV11-2; size: .; J: TRBJ1-2; D: .; DNA: TGTGCCAGCAGCTTAGAGACAGATCGAGTCTACACCTTC; CDR3: CASSLETDRVYTF
V: TRBV30; size: .; J: TRBJ1-1; D: .; DNA: TGTGCCTGTTCAGGGGACCGTGGTTGGACTGAAGCTTTCTTT; CDR3: CACSGDRGWTEAFF
V: TRBV19; size: .; J: TRBJ2-1; D: TRBD2; DNA: TGTGGGGTTAGCGGGAACGTGTACAATGAGCAGTTCTTC; CDR3: CGVSGNVYNEQFF
V: TRBV7-2; size: once; J: TRBJ2-3; D: .; DNA: TGTGCCAGCAGCCAGGGTGCACTAGCCACCTTAGCGCAGTATTTT; CDR3: CASSQGALATLAQYF
V: TRBV30; size: .; J: TRBJ2-5; D: .; DNA: TGTGCCTGGGGGAGGCGGCAATCCCAAGAGACCCAGTACTTC; CDR3: CAWGRRQSQETQYF
V: TRBV6-5; size: .; J: TRBJ2-7; D: TRBD1; DNA: TGTGCCAGCAGCGACAGGGTTGACGGCGAGCAGTACTTC; CDR3: CASSDRVDGEQYF
V: TRBV5-1; size: .; J: TRBJ2-3; D: .; DNA: TGCGCCAGCAGAGGGGACTCTACTATGTCAGATACGCAGTATTTT; CDR3: CASRGDSTMSDTQYF
V: TRBV28; size: .; J: TRBJ1-1; D: .; DNA: TGTGCCAGCAGTTCCCAGGCGGGGAAGGGGACTGAAGCTTTCTTT; CDR3: CASSSQAGKGTEAFF
V: TRBV5-5; size: .; J: TRBJ1-4; D: .; DNA: TGTGCCAGCAGTACAGGGAGTGGGAATGAAAAACTGTTTTTT; CDR3: CASSTGSGNEKLFF
V: TRBV4-1; size: .; J: TRBJ1-5; D: .; DNA: TGCGCCAGCAGCCAAGATCACGGGAATCAGCCCCAGCATTTT; CDR3: CASSQDHGNQPQHF
V: TRBV27; size: .; J: TRBJ2-2; D: .; DNA: TGTGCCAGCAGTTTCCCGCCGGGGACCGGGGAGCTGTTTTTT; CDR3: CASSFPPGTGELFF
V: TRBV7-2; size: once; J: TRBJ2-7; D: .; DNA: TGTGCCAGCACCCCCCGTACGGGTGGGTCCTACGAGCAGTACTTC; CDR3: CASTPRTGGSYEQYF
V: TRBV25-1; size: .; J: TRBJ2-7; D: .; DNA: TGTGCCAGCAGTGGGGGCTGGGGTAGGTTTTACGAGCAGTACTTC; CDR3: CASSGGWGRFYEQYF
V: TRBV11-3; size: .; J: TRBJ2-1; D: TRBD2; DNA: TGTGCCAGCAGCTCCCGGGGGGGATCAGGTGAGCAGTTCTTC; CDR3: CASSSRGGSGEQFF
V: TRBV6-5; size: .; J: TRBJ2-2; D: TRBD2; DNA: TGTGCCAGCAGTTACGACAGCGGGAGTGGAACCGGGGAGCTGTTTTTT; CDR3: CASSYDSGSGTGELFF
V: TRBV6-2/TRBV6-3; size: .; J: TRBJ2-5; D: .; DNA: TGTGCCAGCAGTTCAACCGGGGTCTCCCAAGAGACCCAGTACTTC; CDR3: CASSSTGVSQETQYF
V: TRBV9; size: once; J: TRBJ2-3; D: .; DNA: TGTGCCAGCAGCTCTAGTGGAGGAGGTCGAAGCACAGATACGCAGTATTTT; CDR3: CASSSSGGGRSTDTQYF
V: TRBV18; size: .; J: TRBJ2-5; D: TRBD1; DNA: TGTGCCAGCTCACCACAAGAGGGGGCCGGGAAGACCCAGTACTTC; CDR3: CASSPQEGAGKTQYF
V: TRBV7-3; size: .; J: TRBJ2-3; D: TRBD1; DNA: TGTGCCAGCAGCTACGGACAGGGCGCAGATACGCAGTATTTT; CDR3: CASSYGQGADTQYF
V: TRBV20-1; size: .; J: TRBJ2-1; D: TRBD1; DNA: TGCAGTGAAGTCAGGGGGAATGAGCAGTTCTTC; CDR3: CSEVRGNEQFF
V: TRBV19; size: .; J: TRBJ2-6; D: .; DNA: TGTGCCAGTACGGTGTCAAGTGGGGCCAACGTCCTGACTTTC; CDR3: CASTVSSGANVLTF
V: TRBV3-1/TRBV3-2; size: .; J: TRBJ2-7; D: .; DNA: TGTGCCAGCAGCCAATTGGGCAGGGGTTCCTCCTACGAGCAGTACTTC; CDR3: CASSQLGRGSSYEQYF
V: TRBV5-1; size: .; J: TRBJ1-2; D: TRBD1; DNA: TGCGCCAGCAGCCCCGGACAGGGGGACGGCTACACCTTC; CDR3: CASSPGQGDGYTF
V: TRBV9; size: .; J: TRBJ1-2; D: TRBD1; DNA: TGTGCCAGCAGCGAAGGGGGCCCTAACTATGGCTACACCTTC; CDR3: CASSEGGPNYGYTF
V: TRBV5-4; size: .; J: TRBJ1-1; D: TRBD1; DNA: TGTGCCAGCAGCCCCAGGGACAGCATGAACACTGAAGCTTTCTTT; CDR3: CASSPRDSMNTEAFF
V: TRBV2; size: .; J: TRBJ1-5; D: .; DNA: TGTGCCAGCAAGGTCAGGGCTAACCAGCCCCAGCATTTT; CDR3: CASKVRANQPQHF
V: TRBV19; size: once; J: TRBJ2-5; D: .; DNA: TGTGCCAGTAGTATCAACAGGGATGAGACCCAGTACTTC; CDR3: CASSINRDETQYF
V: TRBV9; size: .; J: TRBJ2-1; D: TRBD1; DNA: TGTGCCAGCAGCGTGGGGACAGGGAACAATGAGCAGTTCTTC; CDR3: CASSVGTGNNEQFF